One sample yielded the 3 T cell receptor beta chains listed below, sequenced in a study of T cells in tumors after PD-1 blockade. Described time point: second of two pre-therapy site-matched biopsies around 2 months apart. Profiling relied on immunoSEQ multiplex PCR, and the TCRdb table lists in-frame clones only, not all of them. Of approximately 2,000 clones in the sample, 74% were seen once. The sequencing used tumor tissue, collected before anti-PD-1 treatment. These TCRs come from a human donor with basal cell carcinoma.

V usage is TRBV7-2 and J usage is TRBJ1-1; D not certain. Germline CDR1 is SGHTA and CDR2 is FQGNSA. Deletions cut 3 bases from V and 1 base from J, with 6 bases between. CDR3 length: 13 residues. CDR3 loop: CASSFRGNTEAFF. The CDR3 bases are TGTGCCAGCAGCTTTCGGGGGAACACTGAAGCTTTCTTT. Full variable domain (rest looked up from reference TRBV7-2 and TRBJ1-1): GAGVSQSPSNKVTEKGKDVELRCDPISGHTALYWYRQSLGQGLEFLIYFQGNSAPDKSGLPSDRFSAERTGGSVSTLTIQRTQQEDSAVYLCASSFRGNTEAFFGQGTRLTVV.

This chain connects TRBV30 to TRBJ1-3; the D is unclear. V lost 2 bases and J 1 base, leaving 15 bases between the germline ends. The CDR3 covers 16 residues. Germline CDR1 reads GTSNPN; CDR2 reads SVGIG (reference sequence). CDR3 DNA: TGTGCCTGGAGTAAGCAGGCTTGGGGTTCTGGAAACACCATATATTTT. It encodes CAWSKQAWGSGNTIYF. Full variable domain (outside the CDR3, taken from reference TRBV30 and TRBJ1-3): SQTIHQWPATLVQPVGSPLSLECTVEGTSNPNLYWYRQAAGRGLQLLFYSVGIGQISSEVPQNLSASRPQDRQFILSSKKLLLSDSGFYLCAWSKQAWGSGNTIYFGEGSWLTVV.

The sample holds one count of this clone. V is TRBV30 and J is TRBJ2-1; 9 nucleotides line up with TRBD2. This CDR3 is 14 amino acids long. Germline-derived CDR1 and CDR2 are GTSNPN and SVGIG (reference sequence). Germline trimming cut 3 bases from V and 9 bases from J; bases unmatched to any gene: 9. CDR3 in DNA: TGTGCCTGGAGGGGAAGCGGGGGGAATGGTGAGCAGTTCTTC. This sequence encodes CAWRGSGGNGEQFF.